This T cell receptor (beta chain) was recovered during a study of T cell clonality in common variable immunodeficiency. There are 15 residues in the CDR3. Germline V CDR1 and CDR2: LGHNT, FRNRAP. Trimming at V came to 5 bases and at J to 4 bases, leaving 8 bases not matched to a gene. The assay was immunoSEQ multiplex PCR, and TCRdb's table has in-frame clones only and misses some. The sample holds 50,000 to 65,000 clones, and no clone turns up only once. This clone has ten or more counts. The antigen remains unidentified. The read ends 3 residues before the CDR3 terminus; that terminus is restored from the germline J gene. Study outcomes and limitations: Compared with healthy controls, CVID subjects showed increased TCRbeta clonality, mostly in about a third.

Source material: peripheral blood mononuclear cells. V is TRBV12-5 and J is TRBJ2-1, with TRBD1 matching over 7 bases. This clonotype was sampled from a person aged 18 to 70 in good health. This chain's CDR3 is CASGPDRANYNEQFF. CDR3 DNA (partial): TGTGCTAGTGGTCCCGACAGGGCTAATTACAATGAG. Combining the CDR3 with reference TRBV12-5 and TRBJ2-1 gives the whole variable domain DARVTQTPRHKVTEMGQEVTMRCQPILGHNTVFWYRQTMMQGLELLAYFRNRAPLDDSGMPKDRFSAEMPDATLATLKIQPSEPRDSAVYFCASGPDRANYNEQFFGPGTRLTVL.